One and the same sample provided the 14 T cell receptor beta chains below, sequenced in a study of blood T cell repertoires in COVID-19. Profiling relied on immunoSEQ multiplex PCR, and the TCRdb table lists in-frame clones only, not all of them. The repertoire has 80,000 to 100,000 clones, 70% to 85% of them found once; the top ten carry roughly 11%. Sequences were obtained from peripheral blood. These receptor sequences come from a man in his 70s with active or convalescent COVID-19.

V usage is TRBV5-1 and J usage is TRBJ2-7, with 11 bases fitting TRBD2. CDR1 is SGHRS and CDR2 is YFSETQ in the germline V gene. The CDR3 totals 19 residues. Germline trimming cut 0 bases from V and 2 bases from J; bases unmatched to any gene: 13. This CDR3 is CASSLVATSGVLGTYEQYF. As DNA, the CDR3 is TGCGCCAGCAGCTTGGTTGCGACTAGCGGGGTTTTAGGAACCTACGAGCAGTACTTC.

V gene TRBV24-1 combines with J gene TRBJ2-3; 10 nucleotides line up with TRBD2. This CDR3 spans 17 amino acids. The ends lost 3 bases at V and 0 bases at J; junction bases unmatched: 5. Germline lookup yields CDR1 KGHDR and CDR2 SFDVKD. The CDR3 coding sequence is TGTGCCACCAGTGATGCAAAGCGGGGGGGTAGCACAGATACGCAGTATTTT. It codes for CATSDAKRGGSTDTQYF.

CDR3 loop: CASTWGRAGSPLHF. The DNA for the CDR3 is TGTGCCAGTACCTGGGGGAGGGCTGGTTCACCCCTCCACTTT. The V gene is TRBV19, the J gene TRBJ1-6; the D gene is possibly TRBD1 (5 bases). V dropped 7 bases and J dropped 9 bases, with 16 bases sitting between them. The CDR3 sequence is 14 residues long. The germline V gene encodes CDR1 LNHDA and CDR2 SQIVND (reference sequence).

The rearrangement joins TRBV30 to TRBJ2-1, with a tentative D call TRBD2 (7 bases). Trimming pared 6 bases from V and 4 bases from J, leaving 13 bases between. The length of the CDR3 is 13 residues. Germline V gene lookup returns CDR1 GTSNPN and CDR2 SVGIG (reference sequence). The CDR3, as DNA: TGTGCCTGTTCGCGGGGGCCTTACAATGAGCAGTTCTTC. Its protein is CACSRGPYNEQFF.

The chain links TRBV23-1 to TRBJ1-2; D gene unclear. TRBV23-1 counts as an open reading frame of uncertain function. Trimming removed 6 bases at V and 2 bases at J, with 4 bases between. There are 11 residues in the CDR3. The CDR3 DNA reads TGCGCCAGCAGGGGCAACTATGGCTACACCTTC. It is translated as CASRGNYGYTF.

V gene TRBV6-2 or TRBV6-3 combines with J gene TRBJ2-2, with D tentatively TRBD2 (6 bases). This CDR3 is 20 amino acids long. V lost 0 bases and J 7 bases, leaving 27 bases between the germline ends. Looked up from germline, CDR1 is MNHEY and CDR2 is SVGEGT. The CDR3 loop is CASSYSGVAGPRGRIGELFF. The CDR3 nucleotides are TGTGCCAGCAGTTACTCGGGAGTTGCGGGGCCTAGAGGTCGAATCGGGGAGCTGTTTTTT.

The rearrangement uses TRBV21-1 and TRBJ1-2; TRBD1, the table's D call, lacks a check against the DNA. TRBV21-1 is a pseudogene segment. This CDR3 spans 13 amino acids. The CDR3 protein is CAKPGQGGYGYTF. The CDR3 DNA follows: TGTGCCAAGCCGGGACAGGGGGGCTATGGCTACACCTTC.

The rearrangement joins TRBV18 to TRBJ2-3; weak D call: TRBD2 (5 bases). V was clipped by 3 bases and J by 1 base, with 11 bases between them. CDR1 and CDR2 (germline): KGHSH, LQKENI. The CDR3 runs to 15 residues. CDR3 DNA sequence: TGTGCCAGCTCACCTTTTGTGAGGGGCACAGATACGCAGTATTTT. It encodes CASSPFVRGTDTQYF.

This chain connects TRBV19 to TRBJ1-1, with D perhaps TRBD1 (6 bases). The CDR3 spans 22 residues. Trimming removed 3 bases from V and 3 bases from J, with 35 bases in between. Germline loops: CDR1 LNHDA, CDR2 SQIVND (reference sequence). The CDR3 sequence: CASSISWGQTTGRVGVDTEAFF. CDR3 in DNA: TGTGCCAGTAGTATTTCCTGGGGCCAGACGACAGGAAGAGTTGGGGTTGACACTGAAGCTTTCTTT.

J is TRBJ2-1 and V is TRBV19; 10 nucleotides align to TRBD1. Trimming at V came to 6 bases and at J to 2 bases, leaving 4 bases not matched to a gene. Per the germline V gene, CDR1 is LNHDA and CDR2 is SQIVND (reference sequence). The CDR3 totals 15 residues. CDR3 region: CASSRTGGTYNEQFF. Here the CDR3 DNA reads TGTGCCAGTAGCCGGACAGGGGGAACCTACAATGAGCAGTTCTTC.

This chain uses TRBV7-3 with TRBJ2-5; 9 bases fit TRBD2. Germline V gene lookup returns CDR1 SGHTA and CDR2 FQGTGA. Trimming took 0 bases from V and 5 from J; bases not matched to a gene: 4. The CDR3 totals 15 residues. The CDR3 region is CASSLTGLARETQYF. In DNA, the CDR3 is TGTGCCAGCAGCTTAACGGGACTAGCTAGGGAGACCCAGTACTTC.

This clone has a handful of counts. This chain joins TRBV7-9 and TRBJ1-6, with D possibly TRBD1 on 6 matching bases. The CDR3 runs to 17 residues. Trimming left V 4 bases short and J 0 bases short, with 13 bases between. Germline V gene data show CDR1 as SEHNR and CDR2 as FQNEAQ (reference sequence). CDR3 in amino acids: CASSSTGSGSYNSPLHF. The CDR3, as DNA: TGTGCCAGCAGCTCAACAGGGTCGGGCTCCTATAATTCACCCCTCCACTTT.

The chain carries TRBV27 and TRBJ2-1; D is uncertain. There are 14 residues in the CDR3. With 7 bases removed from V and 5 bases from J, the gap between germline ends came to 15 bases. Germline CDR1 MNHEY, CDR2 SMNVEV (reference sequence). CDR3 DNA: TGTGCCAGCACCGTATACCCAGGCCACAATGAGCAGTTCTTC. Translating it yields CASTVYPGHNEQFF.

This clone has just a few counts. V usage is TRBV7-9 and J usage is TRBJ2-7; 8 bases agree with TRBD2. Germline V gene lookup returns CDR1 SEHNR and CDR2 FQNEAQ (reference sequence). J gave up 5 bases and V 2 bases, and 2 bases lay outside the gene matches. This CDR3 is built from 13 residues. The CDR3 coding sequence is TGTGCCAGCAGCTTACCGACTAGCGACGAGCAGTACTTC. It specifies CASSLPTSDEQYF.